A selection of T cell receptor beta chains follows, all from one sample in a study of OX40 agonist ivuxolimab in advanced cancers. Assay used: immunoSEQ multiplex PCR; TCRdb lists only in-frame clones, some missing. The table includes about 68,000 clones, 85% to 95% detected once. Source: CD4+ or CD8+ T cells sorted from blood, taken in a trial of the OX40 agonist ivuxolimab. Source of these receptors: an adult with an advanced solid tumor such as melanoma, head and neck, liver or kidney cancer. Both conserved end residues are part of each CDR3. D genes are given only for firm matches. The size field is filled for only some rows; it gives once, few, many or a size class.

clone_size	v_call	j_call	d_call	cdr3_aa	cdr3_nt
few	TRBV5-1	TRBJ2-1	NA	CASSYLRDSTMNEQFF	TGCGCCAGCAGCTACCTCCGGGACTCTACCATGAATGAGCAGTTCTTC
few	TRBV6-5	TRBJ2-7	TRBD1	CASSPPRDRVPEQYF	TGTGCCAGCAGTCCACCCCGGGACAGGGTACCCGAGCAGTACTTC
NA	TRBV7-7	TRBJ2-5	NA	CASSPAGGLASLETQYF	TGTGCTAGCAGCCCCGCCGGGGGGCTAGCATCTCTAGAGACCCAGTACTTC
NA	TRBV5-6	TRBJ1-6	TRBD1	CASSSTGGESPLHF	TGTGCCAGCAGCTCAACAGGGGGCGAATCACCCCTCCACTTT
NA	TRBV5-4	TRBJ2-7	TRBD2	CASSSTSGSYEQYF	TGTGCCAGCAGCTCGACTAGCGGGAGTTACGAGCAGTACTTC
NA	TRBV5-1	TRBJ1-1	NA	CASSLGLTGGNTEAFF	TGCGCCAGCAGCTTGGGGCTGACAGGTGGGAACACTGAAGCTTTCTTT
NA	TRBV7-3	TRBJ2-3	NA	CASSRQGGNTDTQYF	TGTGCCAGCAGCCGGCAGGGAGGAAACACAGATACGCAGTATTTT
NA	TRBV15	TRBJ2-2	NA	CATRRVRTTGELFF	TGTGCCACCAGGAGGGTACGAACCACCGGGGAGCTGTTTTTT
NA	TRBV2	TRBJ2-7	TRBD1	CASREGQGYEQYF	TGTGCCAGCAGGGAGGGACAGGGGTACGAGCAGTACTTC
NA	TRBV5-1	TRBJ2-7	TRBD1	CASSSDRAEQYF	TGCGCCAGCAGCTCCGACAGGGCCGAGCAGTACTTC
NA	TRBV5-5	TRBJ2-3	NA	CASSLVRTSTDTQYF	TGTGCCAGCAGCTTGGTCAGGACTAGCACAGATACGCAGTATTTT
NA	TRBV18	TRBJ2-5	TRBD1	CASSPGTGQETQYF	TGTGCCAGCTCACCCGGGACAGGCCAAGAGACCCAGTACTTC
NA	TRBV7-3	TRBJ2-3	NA	CASSLGFTDTDTQYF	TGTGCCAGCAGCTTAGGGTTCACAGACACAGATACGCAGTATTTT
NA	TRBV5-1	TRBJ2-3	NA	CASSLGRAPDTQYF	TGCGCCAGCAGCCTGGGAAGGGCCCCAGATACGCAGTATTTT
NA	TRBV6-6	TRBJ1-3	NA	CASGRDSGNTIYF	TGTGCCAGCGGCAGGGACTCTGGAAACACCATATATTTT
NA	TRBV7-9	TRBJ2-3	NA	CASSLLRFSSTDTQYF	TGTGCCAGCAGCTTACTGAGGTTCTCTAGCACAGATACGCAGTATTTT
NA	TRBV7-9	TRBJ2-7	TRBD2	CASSQRAGDHTYEQYF	TGTGCCAGCAGCCAAAGAGCGGGGGACCACACCTACGAGCAGTACTTC
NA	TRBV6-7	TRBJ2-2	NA	CAGMSLHTGELFF	TGTGCAGGGATGAGCCTCCACACCGGGGAGCTGTTTTTT
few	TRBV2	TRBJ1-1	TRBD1	CASITGAGTEAFF	TGTGCCAGCATTACAGGGGCGGGAACTGAAGCTTTCTTT
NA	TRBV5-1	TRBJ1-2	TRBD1	CASSSSTGTGGGGYTF	TGCGCCAGCAGCTCGTCGACCGGGACAGGGGGTGGTGGCTACACCTTC
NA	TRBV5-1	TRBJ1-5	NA	CASSPTGVSNQPQHF	TGCGCCAGCAGCCCCACGGGGGTTAGCAATCAGCCCCAGCATTTT
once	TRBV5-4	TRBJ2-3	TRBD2	CASSLSGRGATDTQYF	TGTGCCAGCAGCTTGTCGGGGCGGGGGGCCACAGATACGCAGTATTTT
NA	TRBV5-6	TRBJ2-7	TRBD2	CASSFRLAGGLYEQYF	TGTGCCAGCAGCTTCCGGCTAGCGGGAGGTCTGTACGAGCAGTACTTC
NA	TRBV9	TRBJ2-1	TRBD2	CASSSWGLAGARRFYNEQFF	TGTGCCAGCAGCTCATGGGGGCTAGCGGGAGCAAGGCGTTTCTACAATGAGCAGTTCTTC
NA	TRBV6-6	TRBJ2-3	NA	CASSYSGGTGPAQYF	TGTGCCAGCAGTTACTCGGGGGGGACAGGCCCTGCGCAGTATTTT
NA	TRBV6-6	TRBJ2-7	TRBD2	CASSTSGLGYEQYF	TGTGCCAGCAGTACTAGCGGGCTTGGGTACGAGCAGTACTTC
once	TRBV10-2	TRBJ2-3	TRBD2	CASSEAGADTQYF	TGCGCCAGCAGTGAAGCGGGAGCGGATACGCAGTATTTT
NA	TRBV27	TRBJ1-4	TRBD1	CASSLSGQGGKLFF	TGTGCCAGCAGTTTATCGGGACAGGGTGGAAAACTGTTTTTT
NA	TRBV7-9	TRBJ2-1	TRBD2	CASSLVASGRAGNEQFF	TGTGCCAGCAGCTTAGTTGCTAGCGGGAGGGCCGGCAATGAGCAGTTCTTC
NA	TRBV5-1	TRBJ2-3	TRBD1	CASSLGRTGEDTQYF	TGCGCCAGCAGCTTGGGACGGACAGGGGAAGATACGCAGTATTTT
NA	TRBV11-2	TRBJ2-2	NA	CASSWRTTANGGELFF	TGTGCCAGCAGCTGGCGGACTACCGCGAACGGCGGGGAGCTGTTTTTT
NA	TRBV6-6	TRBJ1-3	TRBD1	CASRRQGTGNTIYF	TGTGCCAGCAGGCGACAGGGAACTGGAAACACCATATATTTT
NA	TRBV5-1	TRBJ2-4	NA	CASSFGDRGNIQYF	TGCGCCAGCAGCTTCGGGGACCGAGGAAACATTCAGTACTTC
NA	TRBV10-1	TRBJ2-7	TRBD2	CASSEPRASGRGEQYF	TGCGCCAGCAGTGAGCCCAGGGCTAGCGGGAGAGGGGAGCAGTACTTC
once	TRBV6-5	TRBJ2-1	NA	CASRGYNEQFF	TGTGCCAGCAGGGGGTACAATGAGCAGTTCTTC
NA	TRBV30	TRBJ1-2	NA	CAWIRESGGYTF	TGTGCCTGGATCCGAGAAAGTGGCGGCTACACCTTC
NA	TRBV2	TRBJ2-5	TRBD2	CASSETGGGVLGETQYF	TGTGCCAGCAGTGAAACTGGCGGGGGGGTATTAGGAGAGACCCAGTACTTC
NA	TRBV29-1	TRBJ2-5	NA	CSVDGVQETQYF	TGCAGCGTTGATGGGGTTCAAGAGACCCAGTACTTC
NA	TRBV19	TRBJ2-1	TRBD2	CASSTSTSGRLNEQFF	TGTGCCAGTAGTACCTCGACTAGCGGGAGACTTAATGAGCAGTTCTTC
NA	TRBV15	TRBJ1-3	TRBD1	CATSRRGQGNTIYF	TGTGCCACCAGCAGACGGGGACAGGGAAACACCATATATTTT
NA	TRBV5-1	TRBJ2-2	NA	CASSLRTGRTGELFF	TGCGCCAGCAGCTTGAGAACTGGCAGGACCGGAGAGCTGTTTTTT
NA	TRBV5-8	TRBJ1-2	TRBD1	CASSIGQGRDYGYTF	TGTGCCAGCAGCATAGGACAGGGCAGGGACTATGGCTACACCTTC
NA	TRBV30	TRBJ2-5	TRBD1	CAWIQTGHETQYF	TGTGCCTGGATTCAGACAGGGCACGAGACCCAGTACTTC
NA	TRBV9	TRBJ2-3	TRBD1	CASSVVSGTGVPDTQYF	TGTGCCAGCAGCGTAGTCTCCGGGACAGGGGTCCCAGATACGCAGTATTTT
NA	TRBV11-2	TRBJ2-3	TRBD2	CASSPWTSVSTDTQYF	TGTGCCAGCAGCCCATGGACTAGCGTAAGCACAGATACGCAGTATTTT
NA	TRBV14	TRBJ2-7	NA	CASSPGQGFPYEQYF	TGTGCCAGCAGCCCCGGCCAAGGGTTCCCCTACGAGCAGTACTTC
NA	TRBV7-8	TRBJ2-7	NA	CASSNPRLVSSYEQYF	TGTGCCAGCAGCAATCCCAGACTGGTAAGCTCCTACGAGCAGTACTTC
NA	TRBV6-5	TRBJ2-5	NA	CASRPLGGDVSQYF	TGTGCCAGCAGGCCCCTGGGGGGTGATGTGTCCCAGTACTTC
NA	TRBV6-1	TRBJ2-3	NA	CASSEGASTDTQYF	TGTGCCAGCAGTGAGGGGGCCAGCACAGATACGCAGTATTTT
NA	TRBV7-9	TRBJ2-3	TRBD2	CASSKTSGKSDTQYF	TGTGCCAGCAGCAAAACTAGCGGGAAATCAGATACGCAGTATTTT
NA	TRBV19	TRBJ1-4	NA	CASSGTRGATNEKLFF	TGTGCCAGTAGTGGGACCAGGGGTGCAACTAATGAAAAACTGTTTTTT
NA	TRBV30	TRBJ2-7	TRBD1	CAWLGRGQGNYEQYF	TGTGCCTGGTTAGGGAGGGGACAGGGGAACTACGAGCAGTACTTC
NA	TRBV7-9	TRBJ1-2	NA	CASSLGGTPYGYTF	TGTGCCAGCAGCTTAGGCGGGACACCTTATGGCTACACCTTC
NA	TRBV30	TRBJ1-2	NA	CAWTLVGYGYTF	TGTGCCTGGACTTTAGTGGGCTATGGCTACACCTTC